The rows below give T cell receptor beta chains drawn from one sample of a study of blood T cells in healthy people across ages. TCRdb used MiXCR to reprocess the 5' RACE reads, holding one entry per CDR3 protein. The table has about 670,000 distinct CDR3 sequences, roughly half seen once. The sample consisted of blood. Every receptor here comes from a woman of 80 years or more in good health. CDR3s include the opening cysteine and the closing phenylalanine or tryptophan. The D gene is left open where the match is weak. A clone size is listed for some rows: how often the clone was seen (once, few, many), or a class if it is expanded.

TRBV11-2	.	TRBD2	TRBJ2-5	CASIRRRSLGREQYF	TGTGCCAGCATCCGAAGGAGGAGCCTTGGGAGGGAGCAGTACTTC
TRBV18	.	TRBD1	TRBJ2-1	CASSPQRTGHNEQFF	TGTGCCAGCTCACCACAACGGACAGGGCACAATGAGCAGTTCTTC
TRBV20-1	.	TRBD2	TRBJ2-1	CSARRLAGAGNEQFF	TGCAGTGCTAGGAGGCTAGCGGGGGCAGGGAATGAGCAGTTCTTC
TRBV4-1	many	TRBD1	TRBJ1-5	CASSAVGEGAQPQHF	TGCGCCAGCAGCGCGGTAGGTGAGGGGGCTCAGCCCCAGCATTTT
TRBV27	many	.	TRBJ2-1	CASSSLPRTAGGLSGYNEQFF	TGTGCCAGCAGTTCCCTTCCTCGGACGGCAGGCGGGCTTTCGGGTTACAATGAGCAGTTCTTC
TRBV7-8	once	.	TRBJ2-3	CASSSNGHTDTQYF	TGTGCCAGCAGCTCGAACGGCCACACAGATACGCAGTATTTT
TRBV10-3	.	.	TRBJ2-5	CAIGGDPQETQYF	TGTGCCATCGGGGGAGACCCCCAAGAGACCCAGTACTTC
TRBV4-2	.	TRBD2	TRBJ2-3	CASSQRTSGSPDTQYF	TGTGCCAGCAGCCAAAGAACTAGCGGGAGCCCAGATACGCAGTATTTT
TRBV20-1	.	.	TRBJ1-2	CSALGQSYGYTF	TGCAGCGCCCTAGGGCAGAGCTATGGCTACACCTTC
TRBV2	once	.	TRBJ2-4	CASSYGPTFSQNIQYF	TGTGCCAGCAGTTACGGCCCGACATTCTCCCAAAACATTCAGTACTTC
TRBV5-1	.	TRBD1	TRBJ2-5	CASSVGQGKQETQYF	TGCGCCAGCAGCGTGGGACAGGGGAAACAAGAGACCCAGTACTTC
TRBV29-1	many	TRBD2	TRBJ2-4	CSVGLQREGAKNIQYF	TGCAGCGTTGGGCTCCAGCGGGAGGGGGCCAAAAACATTCAGTACTTC